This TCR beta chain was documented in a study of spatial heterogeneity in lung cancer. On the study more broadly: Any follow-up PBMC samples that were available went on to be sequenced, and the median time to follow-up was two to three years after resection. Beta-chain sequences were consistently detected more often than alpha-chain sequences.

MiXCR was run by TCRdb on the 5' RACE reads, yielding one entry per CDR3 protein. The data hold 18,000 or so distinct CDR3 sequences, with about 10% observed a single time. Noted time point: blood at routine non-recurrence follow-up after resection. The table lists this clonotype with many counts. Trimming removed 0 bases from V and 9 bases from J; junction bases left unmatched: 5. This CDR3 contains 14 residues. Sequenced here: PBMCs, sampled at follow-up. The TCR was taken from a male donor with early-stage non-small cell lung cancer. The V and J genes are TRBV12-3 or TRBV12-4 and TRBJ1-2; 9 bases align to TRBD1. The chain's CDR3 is CASSLAGTGYSYTF. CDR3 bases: TGTGCCAGCAGTTTAGCCGGGACAGGGTACAGCTACACCTTC.